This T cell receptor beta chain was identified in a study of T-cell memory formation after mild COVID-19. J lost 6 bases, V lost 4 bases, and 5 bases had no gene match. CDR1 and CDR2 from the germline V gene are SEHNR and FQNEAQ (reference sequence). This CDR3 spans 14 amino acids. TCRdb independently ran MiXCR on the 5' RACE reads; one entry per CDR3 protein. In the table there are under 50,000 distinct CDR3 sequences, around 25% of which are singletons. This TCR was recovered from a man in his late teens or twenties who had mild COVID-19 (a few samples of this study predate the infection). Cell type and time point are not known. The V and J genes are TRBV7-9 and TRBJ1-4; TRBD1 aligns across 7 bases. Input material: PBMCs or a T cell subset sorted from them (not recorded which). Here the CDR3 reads CASSSDRVDEKLFF. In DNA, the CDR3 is TGTGCCAGCAGCTCCGACAGGGTTGATGAAAAACTGTTTTTT.